The T cell receptor (beta chain) under discussion was sequenced for a study of CD8+ T cells in alopecia areata. Study results and caveats: In scalp samples, resident alphabeta T cells of normal skin are also sequenced. Many expanded lesional clones stayed in scalp and blood while on tofacitinib.

Treatment in this sample: oral pan-JAK inhibitor, 5-10 mg twice daily. It was from alopecia areata patients that lesional scalp punch biopsies and peripheral blood were collected. Remarks on this clone: The antigen is unknown.

RNA extraction was followed by reverse transcription into cDNA, which acted as the sequencing template. Here immunoSEQ multiplex PCR was the method, and the copy in TCRdb shows in-frame clones only, minus some. The sample lists fewer than 250,000 clones, 60% occurring once. V lost 6 bases to trimming and J lost 7 bases, with 17 bases between them. Germline lookup yields CDR1 SNHLY and CDR2 FYNNEI. This CDR3 has 14 amino acids. The rearrangement joins TRBV2 to TRBJ2-3, with D unresolved. This receptor was identified in a human donor with alopecia areata. Sequences were derived from CD4+ T cells sorted from blood, sampled at week 24, from a patient treated with tofacitinib. In nucleotides, the CDR3 is TGTGCCAGCAGAGAGCAAGGACCCACCAATACGCAGTATTTT. Protein product: CASREQGPTNTQYF.